The entry that follows covers one TCR beta chain sequence. Its matching antigen is unknown. The record originates from a study of T cell responses to AZD1222 COVID-19 vaccine. The germline V gene encodes CDR1 SGHTS and CDR2 YDEGEE. The trim removed 4 bases at V and 4 bases at J, leaving 7 bases unmatched. The CDR3 loop spans 16 amino acids. The study's findings and limits: The study reported that nearly half of spike-specific TCRs target unmutated variant regions. Spike-spanning, vaccine-associated CD4 TCRs were dominant at 160-218 and 743-854. Seropositive AZD1222 recipients at baseline numbered only five to seven.

Clones were sequenced by immunoSEQ multiplex PCR, and TCRdb holds only the in-frame ones, with some missing. The data contain 100,000 to 150,000 clones, roughly 90% of them seen just once; the ten biggest clones take up 11%. The chain employs TRBV5-8 and TRBJ2-1; 11 nucleotides align to TRBD2. The source was peripheral blood, collected on day 0 of MenACWY control vaccination. The clonotype originates from an adult in good health. CDR3 nucleotides: TGTGCCAGCAGCCTTAGAGGGACTAGCGGTTACAATGAGCAGTTCTTC. Amino acids: CASSLRGTSGYNEQFF.